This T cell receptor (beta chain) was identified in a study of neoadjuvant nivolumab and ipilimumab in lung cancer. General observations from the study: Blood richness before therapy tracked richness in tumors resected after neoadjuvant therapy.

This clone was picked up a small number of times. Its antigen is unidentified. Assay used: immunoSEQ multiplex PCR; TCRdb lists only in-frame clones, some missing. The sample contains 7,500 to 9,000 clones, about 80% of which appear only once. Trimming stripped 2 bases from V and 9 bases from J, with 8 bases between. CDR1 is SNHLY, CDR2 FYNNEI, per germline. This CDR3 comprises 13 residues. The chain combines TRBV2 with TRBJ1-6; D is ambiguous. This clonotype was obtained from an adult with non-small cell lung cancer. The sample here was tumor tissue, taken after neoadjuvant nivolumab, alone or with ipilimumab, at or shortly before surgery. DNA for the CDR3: TGTGCCAGCAGTGAATATGTGGCTTCACCCCTCCACTTT. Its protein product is CASSEYVASPLHF.